This entry lists 11 T cell receptor beta chains sequenced from one sample in a study of T cell responses to AZD1222 COVID-19 vaccine (dated by TCRdb to about 2021). Libraries came from the immunoSEQ multiplex PCR assay. The immuneACCESS repertoire file appears here via TCRdb, limited to in-frame rearrangements. These files lack a portion of the clones; in checked studies, under half of the deficit traces to unresolved V genes, and the cause of the others is not known. This sample lists some 180,000 clones; almost 95% were detected once. 1% to 1.5% of the sample goes to the ten largest clones. The time point tag for this specimen amounts to: baseline before first vaccination. The sequences come from peripheral blood, collected on day 0 of AZD1222 vaccination. The source is an adult in good health.

The chain is built from TRBV3-1 (or the pseudogene TRBV3-2) and TRBJ1-5, with a tentative D call TRBD1 (6 bases). Germline V lookup: CDR1 LGHDT, CDR2 YNNKEL (reference sequence). With 4 bases removed from V and 7 bases from J, the gap between germline ends came to 14 bases. This CDR3 region has 14 residues. CDR3 sequence reads: CASSPTGLDQPQHF. CDR3 in DNA: TGTGCCAGCAGCCCCACAGGGTTGGACCAGCCCCAGCATTTT.

V usage is TRBV12-3 or TRBV12-4 and J usage is TRBJ1-2; D unresolved. The V end was cut by 9 bases, the J end by 8 bases, with 19 bases between. The CDR3 has 13 residues. CDR3 residues: CASNLGGRQGYTF. CDR3 in DNA: TGTGCCAGTAACTTGGGCGGCCGGCAGGGCTACACCTTC.

V and J are TRBV19 and TRBJ2-1; D may match TRBD1 or TRBD2 (6 bases each). The V end was cut by 5 bases, the J end by 9 bases, with 11 bases between. This CDR3 is built from 12 residues. Germline loops: CDR1 LNHDA, CDR2 SQIVND (reference sequence). The CDR3 coding sequence is TGTGCCAGTAGTTCGGGGGCCGGTGAGCAGTTCTTC. This gives the protein CASSSGAGEQFF.

The rearrangement uses TRBV6-5 and TRBJ2-7; 11 bases are a match to TRBD2. V lost 6 bases, J lost 2 bases, and 6 bases stayed unmatched. Germline V gene data show CDR1 as MNHEY and CDR2 as SVGAGI. The CDR3 length is 15 residues. CDR3 amino acids: CASSLTSGVTYEQYF. CDR3 nucleotide sequence: TGTGCCAGCAGCCTGACTAGCGGGGTAACCTACGAGCAGTACTTC.

The chain couples TRBV5-1 to TRBJ1-1; D ambiguous. The CDR3 contains 13 residues. Germline V gene sequence: CDR1 SGHRS, CDR2 YFSETQ. V lost 4 bases, J lost 1 base, and 8 bases lay in between. This CDR3 is CASSNQRNTEAFF. The CDR3 DNA sequence: TGCGCCAGCAGCAACCAGAGGAACACTGAAGCTTTCTTT. The variable domain in full, completed from reference TRBV5-1 and TRBJ1-1, reads KAGVTQTPRYLIKTRGQQVTLSCSPISGHRSVSWYQQTPGQGLQFLFEYFSETQRNKGNFPGRFSGRQFSNSRSEMNVSTLELGDSALYLCASSNQRNTEAFFGQGTRLTVV.

This clone is a singleton in its sample. This rearrangement joins TRBV28 to TRBJ2-2, with D maybe TRBD2 (6 bases). Trimming pared 6 bases from V and 7 bases from J, leaving 18 bases between. CDR3 length equals 15 residues. Germline loops: CDR1 MDHEN, CDR2 SYDVKM. The CDR3 DNA reads as TGTGCCAGCAGCACCCGAGCGGGCGCGGGCGGGGAGCTGTTTTTT. It specifies CASSTRAGAGGELFF.

Comment on this clone: This sample includes further DNA sequences coding for the same CDR3. The V call is TRBV6-5, the J call TRBJ2-7; no clear D gene. Germline values: CDR1 MNHEY, CDR2 SVGAGI. V lost 6 bases to trimming and J lost 3 bases, with 12 bases between them. The CDR3 runs to 13 residues. The CDR3: CASSSGNGYEQYF. In DNA, the CDR3 is TGTGCCAGCAGCTCAGGAAACGGCTACGAGCAGTACTTC.

This chain links TRBV28 with TRBJ2-1; no firm D call. V lost 6 bases and J lost 0, with 9 bases in between. CDR3 length: 14 residues. Germline V gene data show CDR1 as MDHEN and CDR2 as SYDVKM. CDR3 in amino acids: CASSLLISYNEQFF. CDR3 bases: TGTGCCAGCAGCCTGTTGATCTCCTACAATGAGCAGTTCTTC.

This chain joins TRBV4-1 and TRBJ1-3; maybe TRBD1 (6 bases). Germline CDR1 is MGHRA and CDR2 is YSYEKL. CDR3 length: 16 residues. The V and J ends lost 0 bases and 0 bases respectively, with 9 bases between them. This CDR3 reads CASSQEPGVSGNTIYF. CDR3 in DNA: TGCGCCAGCAGCCAAGAACCAGGGGTCTCTGGAAACACCATATATTTT.

This chain connects TRBV27 to TRBJ1-5, with D uncertain. The CDR3 runs 11 residues. V shed 7 bases and J shed 7 bases, with 8 bases lying between them. Germline V gene sequence: CDR1 MNHEY, CDR2 SMNVEV (reference sequence). CDR3 nucleotide sequence: TGTGCCAGCATCACCCACCAGCCCCAGCATTTT. Translating gives CASITHQPQHF.

The rearrangement uses TRBV28 and TRBJ1-4; tentatively, D is TRBD1 (6 bases). Germline V gives CDR1 MDHEN, CDR2 SYDVKM. The ends were cut back, 7 bases at V and 5 bases at J, with 14 bases in the middle. This CDR3 region has 14 residues. CDR3 sequence: CASNGGAGNEKLFF. The CDR3 DNA sequence: TGTGCCAGCAATGGGGGCGCGGGAAATGAAAAACTGTTTTTT.